This T cell receptor beta chain is drawn from a study of blood T cell repertoires in COVID-19 (dated by TCRdb to about 2020). Context from the whole study: Samples from collaborators originated in the United States, Italy and Spain and spanned both the acute and convalescent phases of COVID-19. Nearly every sample came with metadata listing a de-identified subject ID, COVID-19 status, age in years and sex. The repertoires were made available in a free public database intended to serve as a resource for research on the immune response to SARS-CoV-2. Samples were obtained from the ongoing ImmuneRACE study (first 160 participants) and from 1,000 to 1,500 subjects provided by 6 global collaborators. The material from the prospective study consisted of cDNA or gDNA derived from T cells, B-cell-depleted T cells, or PBMCs. Deeply sampled blood TCRbeta repertoires from subjects exposed to, actively infected with, or recovered from COVID-19 were included in the dataset. Where available, HLA class I and class II types were taken from metadata supplied by the sample provider and were not determined by assay-based typing. Paper-wide results and their limitations: How much clinical and demographic metadata was included differed by source and by participant, and the metadata was provided uncurated.

TCRbeta CDR3 regions were amplified from genomic DNA using the immunoSEQ Assay, a bias-controlled multiplex PCR. On the authors' methods: The number of nucleated cells in each sample was estimated by amplification of reference gene primers within the assay. To quantify the absolute abundance of each unique TCRbeta CDR3 rearrangement, sequence reads were collapsed and filtered. For each sample, productive Simpson clonality was calculated by taking the square root of Simpson's diversity index across productive rearrangements. Drawn from immuneACCESS, this table holds only the in-frame rearrangements with V and J called that TCRdb kept. Clones are partly lost; checked studies trace under half to an unresolved V gene and leave the rest unexplained. Clonal size and the V and J genes are those of that table, whereas D and trimming came from the DNA. Counted in this sample were tens of thousands of clones; 65% to 90% of them appeared once. The leading ten clones occupy 1.3% of the sample.

This clone has only one observation. Its antigen is currently not known. No qualities accompany the bases; no much larger clone lies one base away. The collaborating institutions used their own protocols to collect whole blood in K2EDTA tubes. For TCRbeta analysis, collaborators shipped samples as frozen whole blood, isolated PBMCs, or DNA extracted from either of those sample types. Relative to germline, V is 1 base shorter and J is 1 base shorter, with 8 bases between their ends. Reading from cysteine to phenylalanine, the CDR3 counts 14 amino acids. Here the CDR3 DNA is all that survives: 42 bases in frame from base 1. Looking up the germline V gene yields CDR1 MDHEN and CDR2 SYDVKM.

The receptor's source is a man aged 55-75 years with acute or convalescent COVID-19. The sequencing input was peripheral blood. The sequence joins TRBV28 to TRBJ2-7; tentative D gene TRBD1, with 5 bases matching. The CDR3 protein is CASSLLYRSYEQYF. The nucleotide sequence is TGTGCCAGCAGTTTATTGTACAGGTCCTACGAGCAGTACTTC.